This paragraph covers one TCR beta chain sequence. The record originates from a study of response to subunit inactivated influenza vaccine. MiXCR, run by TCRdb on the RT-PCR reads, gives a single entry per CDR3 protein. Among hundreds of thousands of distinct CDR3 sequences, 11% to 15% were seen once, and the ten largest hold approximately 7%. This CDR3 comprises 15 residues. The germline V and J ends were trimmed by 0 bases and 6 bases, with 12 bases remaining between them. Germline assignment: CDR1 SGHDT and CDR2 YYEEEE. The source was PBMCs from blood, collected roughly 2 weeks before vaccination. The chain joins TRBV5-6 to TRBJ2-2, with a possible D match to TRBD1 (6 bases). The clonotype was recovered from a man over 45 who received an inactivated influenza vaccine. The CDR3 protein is CASSLVTQGSGELFF. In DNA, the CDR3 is TGTGCCAGCAGCTTGGTAACCCAGGGGTCCGGGGAGCTGTTTTTT.